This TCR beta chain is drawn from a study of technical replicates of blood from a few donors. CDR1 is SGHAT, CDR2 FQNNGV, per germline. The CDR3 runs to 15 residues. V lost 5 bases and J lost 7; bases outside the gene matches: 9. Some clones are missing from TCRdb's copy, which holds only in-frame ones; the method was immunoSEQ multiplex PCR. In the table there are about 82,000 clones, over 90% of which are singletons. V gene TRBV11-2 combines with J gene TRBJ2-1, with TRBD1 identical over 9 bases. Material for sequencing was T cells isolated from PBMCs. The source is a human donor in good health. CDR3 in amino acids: CASSRTGGFRNEQFF. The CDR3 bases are TGTGCCAGCAGCCGAACAGGGGGCTTTAGGAATGAGCAGTTCTTC. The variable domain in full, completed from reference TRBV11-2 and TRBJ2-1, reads EAGVAQSPRYKIIEKRQSVAFWCNPISGHATLYWYQQILGQGPKLLIQFQNNGVVDDSQLPKDRFSAERLKGVDSTLKIQPAKLEDSAVYLCASSRTGGFRNEQFFGPGTRLTVL.